This TCR beta chain was obtained from a study of blood T cell repertoires in COVID-19. Across the study: Researchers got acute and convalescent COVID-19 samples from the United States, Italy and Spain. PBMCs, B-cell-depleted T cells, or T cells were the source of the cDNA or gDNA that made up the material.

CDR1 is LNHDA and CDR2 is SQIVND in the germline V gene (reference sequence). V was pared by 1 base and J by 1 base, with 13 bases between. The CDR3 covers 16 residues. Per the study methods: Counts of nucleated cells, estimated from reference gene primer amplification, were obtained. The protocol was immunoSEQ multiplex PCR, while the TCRdb copy is restricted to in-frame clones and leaves out a portion. Clone size and the V and J calls come from that table; the DNA yielded D and trimming. The sample lists roughly 110,000 clones, roughly 76% occurring once. The sequence derives from a human donor in a cohort sampled during active COVID-19. The sample was peripheral blood. The J gene is TRBJ1-1, the V gene TRBV19, with D tentatively TRBD1 (5 bases). CDR3 sequence: CASSIGRGSWNTEAFF. In DNA form, the CDR3 reads TGTGCCAGTAGTATAGGTCGGGGGTCCTGGAACACTGAAGCTTTCTTT.